This TCR beta chain emerged from a study of T cell repertoires in cytomegalovirus infection (dated by TCRdb to between 2017 and 2020). At the level of the whole study: Because public TCR beta signatures pointed to carriage of CMV infection together with the matching HLA type, the HLA type of each donor mattered for the analysis. The research as a whole found: Carriers of CMV infection plus the relevant HLA type were discriminated by the cumulative frequency of public TCR beta family members in the study cohort and in an independent roughly 340-donor cohort. The ex vivo response was dominated by HLA-C-restricted CMV-specific TCR beta clonotypes, which also provided the single most frequent clonotype in two of eight donors.

V gives up 5 bases and J gives up 3 bases, and the segment between their germline ends measures 10 bases. The CDR3 runs 14 amino acids, cysteine and phenylalanine included. Of the read, only the CDR3 DNA is kept; its 42 bases are in frame from base 1. From the germline V gene, CDR1 is SGHTA and CDR2 is FQGNSA. This clonotype was seen ten or more times. Its antigen is not yet known. Base qualities are missing; no much larger clone stands one base away. The sequencer was an Illumina HiSeq 1500. TCRdb handled the public reads itself, with Q25 trimming in fastp and clone calling in MiXCR, and kept productive beta chains. Rows with one shared CDR3 protein collapse into an entry with the most common genes and DNA. This sample has 400,000 or so distinct CDR3 sequences in its table, and 18% of those were observed once. Together, the top ten hold roughly 9% of the sample.

Sequencing input: PBMCs. The receptor was isolated from a human donor in good health (CMV status not recorded). Some clones in this sample may be carry-over from other donors' samples. The chain was built from TRBV7-2 and TRBJ2-2, with the D gene call left open. The CDR3 region reads CASSPSPDTGELFF. The DNA is TGTGCCAGCAGCCCCTCACCCGACACCGGGGAGCTGTTTTTT. With all but the CDR3 taken from the reference TRBV7-2 and TRBJ2-2 genes, the full variable domain is: GAGVSQSPSNKVTEKGKDVELRCDPISGHTALYWYRQSLGQGLEFLIYFQGNSAPDKSGLPSDRFSAERTGGSVSTLTIQRTQQEDSAVYLCASSPSPDTGELFFGEGSRLTVL.